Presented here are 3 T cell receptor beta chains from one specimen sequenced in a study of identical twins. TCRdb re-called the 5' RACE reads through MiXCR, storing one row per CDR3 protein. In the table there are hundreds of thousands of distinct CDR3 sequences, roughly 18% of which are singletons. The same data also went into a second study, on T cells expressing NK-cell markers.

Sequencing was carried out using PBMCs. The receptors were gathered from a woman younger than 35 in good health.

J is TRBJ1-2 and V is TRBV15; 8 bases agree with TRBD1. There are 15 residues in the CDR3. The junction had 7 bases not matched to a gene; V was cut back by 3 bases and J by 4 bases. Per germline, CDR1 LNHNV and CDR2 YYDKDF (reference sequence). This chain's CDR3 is CATSSNGQGIYGYTF. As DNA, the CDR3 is TGTGCCACCAGCAGCAACGGACAGGGCATCTATGGCTACACCTTC.

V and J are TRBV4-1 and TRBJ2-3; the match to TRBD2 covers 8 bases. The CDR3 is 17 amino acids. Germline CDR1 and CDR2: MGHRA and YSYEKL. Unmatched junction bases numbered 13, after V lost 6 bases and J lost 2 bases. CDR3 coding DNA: TGCGCCAGCAGAAAGGGGCTAGCGGGCCCATCCACAGATACGCAGTATTTT. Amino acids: CASRKGLAGPSTDTQYF.

CDR3 bases: TGTGCCAGCAGTTTACTAGCGGGATTGACTGAGCAGTTCTTC. This encodes CASSLLAGLTEQFF. This chain joins TRBV12-3 or TRBV12-4 and TRBJ2-1; 9 bases line up with TRBD2. This CDR3 is built from 14 residues. With 2 bases clipped from V and 9 bases from J, the junction kept 5 bases outside the gene matches.